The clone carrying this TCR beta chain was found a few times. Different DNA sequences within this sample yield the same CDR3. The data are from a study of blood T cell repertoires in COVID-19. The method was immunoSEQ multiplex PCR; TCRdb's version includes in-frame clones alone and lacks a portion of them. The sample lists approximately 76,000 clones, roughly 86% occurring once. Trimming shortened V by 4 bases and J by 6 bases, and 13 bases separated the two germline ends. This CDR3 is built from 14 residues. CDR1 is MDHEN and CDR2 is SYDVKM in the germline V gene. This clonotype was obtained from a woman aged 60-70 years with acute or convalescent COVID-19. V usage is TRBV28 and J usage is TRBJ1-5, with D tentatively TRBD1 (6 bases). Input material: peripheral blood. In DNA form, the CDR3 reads TGTGCCAGCAGTTCCGTACAGGGTCGTCAGCCCCAGCATTTT. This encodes CASSSVQGRQPQHF.